These T cell receptor beta chains were read from a single sample in a study of blood T cell repertoires in COVID-19. The assay was immunoSEQ multiplex PCR, and TCRdb's table has in-frame clones only and misses some. The sample has tens of thousands of clones, 88% seen once. The sequenced sample was peripheral blood. Every receptor here comes from a human donor in a cohort sampled during active COVID-19. The CDR3 runs from the conserved cysteine through the conserved F or W. Each record gives: CDR3 length, V gene, clone size, D gene, J gene, CDR3 protein, CDR3 DNA. A D gene is named only where the DNA matches it firmly. Part of the rows lack a size; the others show once, few, many or a class for expanded clones.

12	TRBV5-5	NA	NA	TRBJ1-5	CASSSIDQPQHF	TGTGCCAGCAGTTCTATTGATCAGCCCCAGCATTTT
14	TRBV10-3	NA	TRBD1	TRBJ1-5	CAISDQGADQPQHF	TGTGCCATCAGTGACCAGGGGGCGGATCAGCCCCAGCATTTT
14	TRBV19	NA	NA	TRBJ2-3	CASSTAGWADTQYF	TGTGCCAGTAGTACGGCGGGGTGGGCAGATACGCAGTATTTT
15	TRBV5-1	NA	NA	TRBJ2-5	CASSLGQGTMETQYF	TGCGCCAGCAGCTTGGGGCAAGGGACAATGGAGACCCAGTACTTC
15	TRBV30	NA	TRBD2	TRBJ2-2	CAWGAGLAHTGELFF	TGTGCCTGGGGAGCGGGACTAGCGCACACCGGGGAGCTGTTTTTT
14	TRBV28	NA	NA	TRBJ1-5	CASSGAGHVQPQHF	TGTGCCAGCAGTGGGGCAGGGCATGTCCAACCCCAGCATTTT
19	TRBV15	NA	TRBD2	TRBJ2-7	CATSRAGTSGITGLGEQYF	TGTGCCACCAGCAGAGCGGGGACTAGCGGGATTACAGGTCTTGGCGAGCAGTACTTC
15	TRBV3-1/TRBV3-2	NA	NA	TRBJ2-1	CASSQGPGLYNEQFF	TGTGCCAGCAGCCAAGGACCGGGACTCTACAATGAGCAGTTCTTC
14	TRBV6-5	NA	NA	TRBJ2-2	CASSRQVNTGELFF	TGTGCCAGCAGCAGACAGGTTAATACCGGGGAGCTGTTTTTT
16	TRBV9	few	NA	TRBJ1-1	CASSPRVGQGRTEAFF	TGTGCCAGCAGCCCTCGGGTTGGGCAGGGAAGGACTGAAGCTTTCTTT
12	TRBV19	NA	NA	TRBJ1-1	CASSYSGAEAFF	TGTGCCAGTAGTTACTCGGGGGCTGAAGCTTTCTTT
14	TRBV27	NA	TRBD1	TRBJ2-7	CASSKGQGVYEQYF	TGTGCCAGCAGTAAGGGACAGGGGGTCTACGAGCAGTACTTC
15	TRBV3-1/TRBV3-2	once	TRBD1	TRBJ1-2	CASSHWTGATYGYTF	TGTGCCAGCAGCCACTGGACAGGGGCGACCTATGGCTACACCTTC
15	TRBV6-1	NA	NA	TRBJ2-7	CASSEGPGLTYEQYF	TGTGCCAGCAGTGAAGGTCCGGGACTGACCTACGAGCAGTACTTC
13	TRBV28	few	NA	TRBJ2-7	CASSLDKSYEQYF	TGTGCCAGCAGTTTGGACAAATCCTACGAGCAGTACTTC
14	TRBV27	few	TRBD1	TRBJ1-5	CASSLFRGDQPQHF	TGTGCCAGCAGTTTATTCAGGGGGGATCAGCCCCAGCATTTT
12	TRBV5-1	few	NA	TRBJ2-7	CASSSTGSEQYF	TGCGCCAGCAGCAGTACAGGGAGCGAGCAGTACTTC
14	TRBV30	NA	TRBD1	TRBJ1-4	CAWSYTGGNEKLFF	TGTGCCTGGAGTTACACAGGGGGTAATGAAAAACTGTTTTTT
15	TRBV6-5	NA	NA	TRBJ1-5	CASRPTVTSNQPQHF	TGTGCCAGCAGGCCCACAGTCACTAGCAATCAGCCCCAGCATTTT
16	TRBV5-1	once	TRBD1	TRBJ2-3	CASFWDSETSTDTQYF	TGCGCCAGTTTCTGGGACAGCGAAACTAGCACAGATACGCAGTATTTT
13	TRBV6-2/TRBV6-3	NA	NA	TRBJ2-1	CASSYGEYNEQFF	TGTGCCAGCAGTTACGGGGAGTACAATGAGCAGTTCTTC
16	TRBV7-9	NA	TRBD1	TRBJ2-7	CASSHTGTGSSYEQYF	TGTGCCAGCAGTCATACCGGGACAGGGAGCTCCTACGAGCAGTACTTC
15	TRBV6-5	NA	TRBD1	TRBJ1-6	CASSRGQGYNSPLHF	TGTGCCAGCAGTAGAGGACAGGGCTATAATTCACCCCTCCACTTT
15	TRBV15	NA	NA	TRBJ2-7	CATSTRTDIHYEQYF	TGTGCCACCAGCACCCGGACAGATATCCACTATGAGCAGTACTTC
17	TRBV19	NA	TRBD1	TRBJ1-3	CASSTRQGEGSGNTIYF	TGTGCCAGTAGTACCCGACAGGGGGAAGGGTCTGGAAACACCATATATTTT
14	TRBV4-3	NA	NA	TRBJ1-1	CASSQDVLIPEAFF	TGCGCCAGCAGCCAAGATGTCTTAATCCCCGAAGCTTTCTTT
12	TRBV7-9	NA	NA	TRBJ2-7	CASSIGVYEQYF	TGTGCCAGCAGTATAGGGGTCTACGAGCAGTACTTC
15	TRBV7-2	NA	TRBD2	TRBJ2-1	CASSYDGRSNNEQFF	TGTGCCAGCAGCTATGACGGGAGGAGCAACAATGAGCAGTTCTTC
14	TRBV5-1	NA	TRBD2	TRBJ2-7	CASSLYSGAYEQYF	TGCGCCAGCAGTCTTTATAGCGGGGCCTACGAGCAGTACTTC
13	TRBV10-2	NA	NA	TRBJ2-2	CASSESNTGELFF	TGCGCCAGCAGTGAATCAAACACCGGGGAGCTGTTTTTT
15	TRBV6-6	NA	TRBD1	TRBJ1-4	CASSYSIRTGGKLFF	TGTGCCAGCAGTTACTCGATCAGGACAGGGGGAAAACTGTTTTTT
15	TRBV28	NA	TRBD1	TRBJ2-7	CASNPPGTGIYEQYF	TGTGCCAGCAACCCCCCCGGGACAGGGATTTACGAGCAGTACTTC
12	TRBV27	NA	NA	TRBJ2-3	CASRSGTDTQYF	TGTGCCAGCAGGAGCGGCACAGATACGCAGTATTTT
15	TRBV11-3	NA	NA	TRBJ2-4	CASSAKRGLRNIQYF	TGTGCCAGCAGCGCCAAAAGGGGACTGCGAAACATTCAGTACTTC
15	TRBV10-3	NA	TRBD2	TRBJ2-3	CAISEREGGTDTQYF	TGTGCCATCAGTGAGAGGGAGGGTGGCACAGATACGCAGTATTTT
17	TRBV7-3	NA	TRBD2	TRBJ2-5	CASSSGLAGGNQETQYF	TGTGCCAGCAGCTCCGGACTAGCGGGGGGGAATCAAGAGACCCAGTACTTC
14	TRBV13	NA	TRBD2	TRBJ2-5	CASSFRDYPETQYF	TGTGCCAGCAGCTTCCGGGACTATCCAGAGACCCAGTACTTC
15	TRBV7-9	NA	TRBD1	TRBJ2-1	CASSPQGARRNEQFF	TGTGCCAGCAGCCCACAGGGGGCGCGTCGCAATGAGCAGTTCTTC